This T cell receptor (beta chain) comes out of a study of blood T cell repertoires in COVID-19. On the study more broadly: Material from acute and convalescent COVID-19 was sourced from the United States, Italy and Spain. Nucleic acid was either cDNA or gDNA, and it came from T cells, B-cell-depleted T cells, or PBMCs.

This clone came up once. The CDR3 consists of 15 residues. V lost 0 bases and J 6 bases, leaving 12 bases between the germline ends. Germline V gene data show CDR1 as LGHDT and CDR2 as YNNKEL (reference sequence). As handled by the study authors: The assay estimated nucleated cells by amplifying reference gene primers. Profiling relied on immunoSEQ multiplex PCR, and the TCRdb table lists in-frame clones only, not all of them. Clone size and the V and J calls come from that table; the DNA yielded D and trimming. Here the sample spans approximately 260,000 clones, roughly four fifths being singletons. The sequence was collected from a woman older than 75 with acute or convalescent COVID-19. Sequenced sample: peripheral blood. The chain carries TRBV3-1 (or the pseudogene TRBV3-2) and TRBJ1-5, with D perhaps TRBD1 (5 bases). The CDR3 here is CASSQDSRVAQPQHF. The DNA of the CDR3 is TGTGCCAGCAGCCAAGATAGCAGGGTTGCTCAGCCCCAGCATTTT.